These 3 T cell receptor beta chains were sequenced from one sample in a study of T cell responses to AZD1222 COVID-19 vaccine. TCRdb's copy holds only in-frame clones and misses some; the assay was immunoSEQ multiplex PCR. The sample has 150,000 to 200,000 clones, about 88% seen once. The sequencing here drew on peripheral blood, taken on day 0 of AZD1222 vaccination. The receptors stem from an adult in good health.

The chain carries TRBV7-2 and TRBJ1-1, with D unclear. CDR1 SGHTA and CDR2 FQGNSA come from the germline V gene. CDR3 length: 14 amino acids. Trimming took off 2 bases at V and 8 bases at J, with 15 bases between the two ends. CDR3: CASSLSNVGGEAFF. Written as DNA, the CDR3 is TGTGCCAGCAGCTTAAGCAACGTGGGAGGGGAAGCTTTCTTT. Drawing the rest from reference TRBV7-2 and TRBJ1-1, the complete variable domain is GAGVSQSPSNKVTEKGKDVELRCDPISGHTALYWYRQSLGQGLEFLIYFQGNSAPDKSGLPSDRFSAERTGGSVSTLTIQRTQQEDSAVYLCASSLSNVGGEAFFGQGTRLTVV.

The chain combines TRBV7-2 with TRBJ1-6, with no clear D. Germline assignment: CDR1 SGHTA and CDR2 FQGNSA. V lost 1 base and J lost 8, with 12 bases in between. CDR3 size: 15 residues. The CDR3 region has the DNA TGTGCCAGCAGCTTAGGCGGGGAGTCGGATTCACCCCTCCACTTT. Encoded protein: CASSLGGESDSPLHF.

The V and J genes are TRBV6-2 or TRBV6-3 and TRBJ1-5; unclear D gene. Germline V gene data show CDR1 as MNHEY and CDR2 as SVGEGT. V was trimmed by 2 bases and J by 0 bases, leaving 8 bases between them. The CDR3 spans 15 residues. The CDR3 DNA sequence: TGTGCCAGCAGTTACGGGCAGCTTAGCAATCAGCCCCAGCATTTT. It yields the protein CASSYGQLSNQPQHF.